This entry lists 27 T cell receptor beta chains sequenced from one sample in a study of blood T cell repertoires in COVID-19. Repertoires were generated with immunoSEQ multiplex PCR, while TCRdb's copy carries only in-frame clones and drops some. The data show approximately 210,000 clones, around 81% seen once. The source material was PBMCs or T cells enriched from blood (not recorded which). These receptors all stem from a woman in her 50s with acute COVID-19.

This clone showed up just a few times. The chain has TRBV19 and TRBJ2-7; a possible D gene is TRBD1 (6 bases). Deletions cut 4 bases from V and 2 bases from J, with 15 bases between. Germline V gene sequence: CDR1 LNHDA, CDR2 SQIVND (reference sequence). There are 15 residues in the CDR3. CDR3 in DNA: TGTGCCAGTAGTAATCAGGACAGACTTACCTACGAGCAGTACTTC. Its protein is CASSNQDRLTYEQYF.

This sequence joins TRBV19 and TRBJ1-4, with a possible D match to TRBD1 (5 bases). The germline V and J ends were trimmed by 4 bases and 0 bases, with 9 bases remaining between them. The germline CDR1 and CDR2 sequences are LNHDA and SQIVND (reference sequence). The CDR3 is 15 residues long. This chain's CDR3 is CASSSGHSTNEKLFF. CDR3 bases: TGTGCCAGTAGTAGCGGACACTCAACTAATGAAAAACTGTTTTTT. The full variable domain, in which reference TRBV19 and TRBJ1-4 provide the parts outside the CDR3, is DGGITQSPKYLFRKEGQNVTLSCEQNLNHDAMYWYRQDPGQGLRLIYYSQIVNDFQKGDIAEGYSVSREKKESFPLTVTSAQKNPTAFYLCASSSGHSTNEKLFFGSGTQLSVL.

The rearrangement joins TRBV6-2 or TRBV6-3 to TRBJ1-5; no definite D call. V gave up 2 bases and J gave up 3 bases, with 8 bases separating them. CDR1 and CDR2 (germline): MNHEY, SVGEGT. This CDR3 has 14 amino acids. In nucleotides, the CDR3 is TGTGCCAGCAGTTACAGTACTTCCAATCAGCCCCAGCATTTT. Its translation: CASSYSTSNQPQHF.

V and J are TRBV5-8 and TRBJ2-1; 8 nucleotides align to TRBD2. The V gene's germline CDR1 is SGHTS and CDR2 YDEGEE. V lost 4 bases to trimming and J lost 6 bases; unmatched junction nucleotides: 12. This CDR3 spans 16 amino acids. The CDR3, as DNA: TGTGCCAGCAGCCGGGGGCGGCTAGCGGGCTTCAATGAGCAGTTCTTC. The encoded protein is CASSRGRLAGFNEQFF.

This clone has just one count. This sequence joins TRBV30 and TRBJ2-1, with 10 bases lining up with TRBD1. The length of the CDR3 is 13 residues. With 3 bases clipped from V and 7 bases from J, the junction kept 3 bases outside the gene matches. CDR1 and CDR2 from the germline V gene are GTSNPN and SVGIG (reference sequence). The CDR3 DNA reads as TGTGCCTGGAGGGGGACAGGGGTAAATGAGCAGTTCTTC. Its protein is CAWRGTGVNEQFF.

The chain has TRBV7-2 and TRBJ2-5; 9 positions agree with TRBD2. The CDR3 extends over 16 amino acids. The germline CDR1 and CDR2 sequences are SGHTA and FQGNSA. V was clipped by 1 base and J by 5 bases; unmatched bases: 8. DNA of the CDR3: TGTGCCAGCAGCTTAGTATCTAGCGGGGCTCGGGAGACCCAGTACTTC. The encoded protein is CASSLVSSGARETQYF.

This chain connects TRBV4-3 to TRBJ1-3, with 11 bases that match TRBD1. This CDR3 is 17 amino acids long. The junction had 5 bases not matched to a gene; V was cut back by 1 base and J by 3 bases. Germline loops: CDR1 LGHNA, CDR2 YSLEER. DNA of the CDR3: TGCGCCAGCAGCCAAGCCACAGGGACAGGGGGTGGAAACACCATATATTTT. This encodes CASSQATGTGGGNTIYF.

This clone was found once. The CDR3 sequence is CASSLSPGTGGFYEQYF. CDR3 DNA sequence: TGTGCCAGCAGCTTATCCCCGGGGACAGGGGGCTTCTACGAGCAGTACTTC. The chain combines TRBV11-2 with TRBJ2-7; TRBD1 aligns across 12 bases. The CDR3 runs to 17 residues. Per germline, CDR1 SGHAT and CDR2 FQNNGV. Trimming at V came to 2 bases and at J to 3 bases, leaving 8 bases not matched to a gene.

The gene calls are TRBV7-9 and TRBJ1-5; no clear D. Germline CDR1 reads SEHNR; CDR2 reads FQNEAQ (reference sequence). V was clipped by 4 bases and J by 5 bases, with 15 bases between them. CDR3 size: 15 residues. The CDR3 loop reads CASSSSNKEDQPQHF. The CDR3 DNA reads as TGTGCCAGCAGCTCCTCGAACAAAGAGGATCAGCCCCAGCATTTT.

This clone was seen only once. A junction end diverges from the germline sequence, so it may reflect a read error. The V gene is TRBV5-6, the J gene TRBJ2-5; 8 nucleotides line up with TRBD1. This CDR3 is built from 13 residues. Germline CDR1 is SGHDT and CDR2 is YYEEEE. CDR3: CASSLSGQGMDDF. The CDR3 region has the DNA TGTGCCAGCAGCTTGTCAGGACAGGGCATGGACGACTTC.

The V gene is TRBV15, the J gene TRBJ2-3; 10 positions match TRBD2. The CDR3 totals 17 residues. The trim removed 2 bases at V and 3 bases at J, leaving 8 bases unmatched. Per germline, CDR1 LNHNV and CDR2 YYDKDF (reference sequence). In DNA, the CDR3 is TGTGCCACCAGCAGAAATAGGTTACTAGCGGGAACAGATACGCAGTATTTT. Its protein is CATSRNRLLAGTDTQYF.

V is TRBV27 and J is TRBJ2-7; 7 nucleotides match TRBD1. The germline CDR1 and CDR2 sequences are MNHEY and SMNVEV (reference sequence). This CDR3 region has 14 residues. The V segment lost 2 bases and the J segment 5 bases; nucleotides outside the gene matches: 6. The CDR3 region is CASSLDRASDEQYF. DNA of the CDR3: TGTGCCAGCAGTTTAGACAGGGCAAGCGACGAGCAGTACTTC.

The chain uses TRBV3-1 (or the pseudogene TRBV3-2) and TRBJ2-7; the D gene is possibly TRBD1 (5 bases). V shed 4 bases and J shed 5 bases, with 24 bases lying between them. CDR3 length: 17 residues. Germline CDR1 reads LGHDT; CDR2 reads YNNKEL (reference sequence). CDR3 nucleotides: TGTGCCAGCAGCCCCCAGCGCTGGACATTTGTCCTCCACGAGCAGTACTTC. This translates into CASSPQRWTFVLHEQYF.

The J gene is TRBJ1-5, the V gene TRBV9; TRBD1 aligns across 8 bases. The CDR3 totals 15 residues. The germline gives CDR1 SGDLS, CDR2 YYNGEE. After removal of 4 bases from V and 4 bases from J, the junction contained 7 bases not matched to a gene. The CDR3 loop reads CASSPGQGLNQPQHF. CDR3 DNA: TGTGCCAGCAGCCCCGGACAGGGATTGAATCAGCCCCAGCATTTT.

This chain links TRBV6-5 with TRBJ2-5; D remains unclear. V was shortened by 6 bases and J by 0 bases, with 8 bases between the two germline ends. Germline V CDR1 and CDR2: MNHEY, SVGAGI. The CDR3 totals 13 residues. For the CDR3, the DNA is TGTGCCAGCAGAATATCGTACCAAGAGACCCAGTACTTC. Amino acids: CASRISYQETQYF.

The chain recombines TRBV7-2 with TRBJ1-1; 7 bases align to TRBD1. Germline CDR1 SGHTA, CDR2 FQGNSA. There are 17 residues in the CDR3. With V trimmed by 4 bases and J by 7 bases, 18 bases remained unmatched. The CDR3 protein is CASSSQPSGQKDFEAFF. CDR3 DNA: TGTGCCAGCAGCTCACAACCCTCGGGACAGAAAGACTTTGAAGCTTTCTTT.

This chain joins TRBV12-3 or TRBV12-4 and TRBJ1-5; D gene uncertain. Trimming removed 1 base at V and 6 bases at J, with 7 bases between. The CDR3 extends over 13 amino acids. The CDR3, as DNA: TGTGCCAGCAGTTTAGGCCAGTCTCAGCCCCAGCATTTT. Amino acid sequence: CASSLGQSQPQHF.

The chain is built from TRBV15 and TRBJ2-2; 7 nucleotides match TRBD2. V was pared by 5 bases and J by 2 bases, with 17 bases of the junction left unmatched. Germline loops: CDR1 LNHNV, CDR2 YYDKDF (reference sequence). The CDR3 extends over 19 amino acids. CDR3 sequence (DNA): TGTGCCACCAGCCGGGGAGGGGTAAACGGGGTTATTAACACCGGGGAGCTGTTTTTT. Its translation: CATSRGGVNGVINTGELFF.

J is TRBJ1-1 and V is TRBV29-1, with 7 bases that match TRBD1. Germline loops: CDR1 SQVTM, CDR2 ANQGSEA. This CDR3 has 11 residues. The V and J ends lost 8 bases and 7 bases, in that order; junction bases with no gene match: 7. The CDR3 spells CSSRGDGEAFF. Written as DNA, the CDR3 is TGCAGCTCCAGGGGGGACGGTGAAGCTTTCTTT. Looking up the rest from reference TRBV29-1 and TRBJ1-1 gives the full variable domain: SAVISQKPSRDICQRGTSLTIQCQVDSQVTMMFWYRQQPGQSLTLIATANQGSEATYESGFVIDKFPISRPNLTFSTLTVSNMSPEDSSIYLCSSRGDGEAFFGQGTRLTVV.

This clone was seen at least ten times. This specimen includes other DNA sequences encoding the same CDR3. The chain joins TRBV28 to TRBJ2-7; perhaps TRBD2 as D (6 bases). V was trimmed by 3 bases and J by 2 bases, leaving 14 bases between them. The CDR3 is 15 residues long. The germline gives CDR1 MDHEN, CDR2 SYDVKM. The DNA for the CDR3 is TGTGCCAGCAGTTTGGGGCGGGGTCGACCCTACGAGCAGTACTTC. It translates to CASSLGRGRPYEQYF.

A single count supports this clone. The J gene is TRBJ1-3, the V gene TRBV5-1; D not resolved. V lost 0 bases and J 0 bases, leaving 7 bases between the germline ends. CDR1 is SGHRS, CDR2 YFSETQ, per germline. The CDR3 has 15 residues. CDR3 sequence: CASSLAEGSGNTIYF. The CDR3 DNA reads TGCGCCAGCAGCTTGGCCGAGGGCTCTGGAAACACCATATATTTT.

The V and J genes are TRBV24-1 and TRBJ2-2, with D possibly TRBD1 on 6 matching bases. The CDR3 sequence is 14 residues long. CDR1 and CDR2 (germline): KGHDR, SFDVKD. V gave up 10 bases and J gave up 2 bases, with 13 bases separating them. This chain's CDR3 is CATMGAINTGELFF. In nucleotides, the CDR3 is TGTGCCACTATGGGGGCTATCAACACCGGGGAGCTGTTTTTT.

V is TRBV11-3 and J is TRBJ1-6; D remains ambiguous. Trimming took off 4 bases at V and 6 bases at J, with 16 bases between the two ends. This CDR3 has 16 amino acids. Germline lookup yields CDR1 SGHNT and CDR2 YENEEA. The DNA for the CDR3 is TGTGCCAGCAGCTCCTTCGAGGGATTGGGTAATTCACCCCTCCACTTT. This translates into CASSSFEGLGNSPLHF.

This clone was counted a single time. The rearrangement joins TRBV7-5 to TRBJ1-2; the tabulated D call, TRBD1, remains unverified against the DNA. TRBV7-5 is termed a pseudogene. CDR3 length: 18 amino acids. The CDR3 coding sequence is TGTGCCAGAAGCTTGTATTTGCTGACAAACAGGGTTGGCTATGGCTACACCTTC. The encoded protein is CARSLYLLTNRVGYGYTF.

This rearrangement joins TRBV2 to TRBJ2-7; possible D gene TRBD2, 6 bases. The germline V gene encodes CDR1 SNHLY and CDR2 FYNNEI. The CDR3 extends over 11 amino acids. V lost 6 bases and J lost 6, with 9 bases in between. The CDR3 nucleotides are TGTGCCAGCAGATCGGAGGGCGAGCAGTACTTC. Its protein is CASRSEGEQYF. The variable domain in full, completed from reference TRBV2 and TRBJ2-7, reads EPEVTQTPSHQVTQMGQEVILRCVPISNHLYFYWYRQILGQKVEFLVSFYNNEISEKSEIFDDQFSVERPDGSNFTLKIRSTKLEDSAMYFCASRSEGEQYFGPGTRLTVT.

V gene TRBV6-6 combines with J gene TRBJ1-2, with a weak D call TRBD1 (5 bases). The CDR3 contains 13 residues. In germline, CDR1 is MNHNY, CDR2 SVGAGI (reference sequence). Trimming removed 1 base from V and 6 bases from J, with 9 bases in between. This chain's CDR3 is CASSYLGADGYTF. The CDR3, as DNA: TGTGCCAGCAGTTACTTAGGGGCAGATGGCTACACCTTC.

V usage is TRBV23-1 and J usage is TRBJ1-5, with 12 bases identical to TRBD1. TRBV23-1 is marked as an open reading frame, function uncertain. The CDR3 has 19 amino acids. V lost 3 bases to trimming and J lost 0 bases; unmatched junction nucleotides: 9. CDR3 residues: CASSQQSGQGASSNQPQHF. The CDR3, as DNA: TGCGCCAGCAGTCAGCAGTCGGGACAGGGGGCGTCTAGCAATCAGCCCCAGCATTTT.